The sample holds a few counts of the clone carrying this T cell receptor beta chain. Its antigen is unidentified. The V and J ends lost 0 bases and 3 bases respectively, with 13 bases between them. CDR3 length equals 15 residues. The V gene's germline CDR1 is SGDLS and CDR2 YYNGEE. The source of the sample is a study of beta chain features in type 1 diabetes. Investigators reverse transcribed all isolated RNA, so they sequenced expressed TCRB transcripts. Assay: immunoSEQ multiplex PCR; the TCRdb copy retains only in-frame clones and omits some. This table holds about 140,000 clones, about 9.1% found once. Regarding the study as a whole: VDJ junctions sequenced from type 1 diabetes patients showed fewer insertions and more deletions.

The rearrangement uses TRBV9 and TRBJ2-7, with a weak D call TRBD1 (5 bases). This clonotype originated in a middle-aged woman in good health. Sequences were obtained from central memory CD4+ T cells from blood. CDR3 bases: TGTGCCAGCAGCGTAGAGGCAGGGATTATCTACGAGCAGTACTTC. Translated, it gives CASSVEAGIIYEQYF.